This TCR beta chain was sequenced for a study of Ad26.COV2.S vaccination and SARS-CoV-2 variants. Looking at the study overall: A COV1001 Ad26.COV2.S trial-arm participant provided the sample. Intramuscular Ad26.COV2.S at 5x10^10 or 1x10^11 viral particles.

As for treatment: some 20 received Ad26.COV2.S at low or high dose, single or two shots; several received placebo; per-sample allocation not given. Collection of samples fell on day 63 after the first vaccine or placebo injection. Sequenced by immunoSEQ multiplex PCR; TCRdb stores in-frame clones only, minus some. The sample carries about 440,000 clones, roughly 87% recorded once. V lost 0 bases, J lost 9 bases, and 12 bases lay in between. CDR1 and CDR2 (germline): LGHNA, YSLEER. The CDR3 consists of 14 residues. The sequence derives from a person aged 18-65 years who received the Ad26.COV2.S COVID-19 vaccine or a placebo. The sample consisted of peripheral blood, taken in a trial of Ad26.COV2.S vaccine versus placebo. V and J are TRBV4-3 and TRBJ2-1; D may be TRBD1 (5 bases). CDR3 region: CASSQEGRGREQFF. DNA of the CDR3: TGCGCCAGCAGCCAAGAGGGGCGCGGCCGTGAGCAGTTCTTC.